This TCR beta chain was retrieved from a study of blood T cell repertoires in COVID-19. Sequencing used immunoSEQ multiplex PCR; TCRdb keeps in-frame clones, though not all of them. This sample has about 160,000 clones; roughly 77% occur once, and the top ten carry 11%. V was clipped by 5 bases and J by 0 bases, with 16 bases between them. Per the germline V gene, CDR1 is SGHVS and CDR2 is FQNEAQ. The CDR3 length is 16 residues. The genes are TRBV7-8 and TRBJ1-1, with a possible D match to TRBD1 (5 bases). The sequenced material came from peripheral blood. The sequence was obtained from a human donor in a cohort sampled during active COVID-19. The CDR3 DNA is TGTGCCAGCAGCCCCGGGGCCGGGGGGTTGAACACTGAAGCTTTCTTT. Its protein product is CASSPGAGGLNTEAFF.